The TCR beta chain under discussion was sequenced for a study of cytomegalovirus exposure and HLA in healthy donors. Points from the study as a whole: Data from an earlier analysis indicated that most TCR beta V segments were productive either about 87% or about 30% of the time.

As regards this clone: Antigen: not known.

A multiplex PCR was run with 60 Vbeta primers and 13 Jbeta primers. Original data processing: Later reanalysis found roughly 80 million unique TCR beta chains, some 10 million of them shared. Produced via immunoSEQ multiplex PCR; TCRdb's table is partial and in-frame only. That table is the source of V, J and clone size, and D and trimming were worked out from the DNA. The profile covers over 200,000 clones, with 85% appearing a single time and 1% to 1.5% taken by the ten largest. This CDR3 region has 12 residues. Germline V gene sequence: CDR1 LGHNA, CDR2 YSLEER. Trimming pared 4 bases from V and 10 bases from J, leaving 13 bases between.

The sequence came from a human donor in good health. Sequencing used PBMCs. This rearrangement joins TRBV4-3 to TRBJ1-2; D call uncertain. This CDR3 reads CASSRSEGPYTF. DNA of the CDR3: TGCGCCAGCAGCCGGTCGGAGGGCCCCTACACCTTC.